Included here is one T cell receptor (beta chain) sequence, with context. Its specificity is not known. The data stem from a study of T cell repertoires in cytomegalovirus infection. TCRdb re-called the reads through MiXCR, storing one row per CDR3 protein. The table has roughly 46,000 distinct CDR3 sequences, 20% seen once. V lost 9 bases, J lost 1 base, and 13 bases stayed unmatched. The CDR3 contains 17 residues. The chain uses TRBV12-3 or TRBV12-4 and TRBJ2-1; TRBD2 matches at 9 bases. This receptor was taken from a human donor in good health (CMV status not recorded). Some clones in this sample may be carry-over from other donors' samples. The sample taken for sequencing was PBMCs, sequenced either directly or after in vitro stimulation (not recorded which). CDR3 region: CARGPSGEGRSYNEQFF. The CDR3, as DNA: TGTGCCAGGGGACCTAGCGGGGAGGGCCGATCCTACAATGAGCAGTTCTTC.